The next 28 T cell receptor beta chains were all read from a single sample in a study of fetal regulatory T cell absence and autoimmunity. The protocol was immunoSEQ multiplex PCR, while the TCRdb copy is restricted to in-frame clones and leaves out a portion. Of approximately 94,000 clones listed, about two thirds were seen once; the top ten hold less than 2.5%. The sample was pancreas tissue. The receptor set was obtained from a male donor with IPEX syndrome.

CDR3 sequence: CASSLAGTNYEQYF. CDR3 sequence (DNA): TGTGCCAGCAGCTTGGCAGGCACGAACTACGAGCAGTACTTC. The V call is TRBV5-6, the J call TRBJ2-7; D gene ambiguous. The CDR3 totals 14 residues. Germline V gives CDR1 SGHDT, CDR2 YYEEEE. V dropped 0 bases and J dropped 3 bases, with 10 bases sitting between them.

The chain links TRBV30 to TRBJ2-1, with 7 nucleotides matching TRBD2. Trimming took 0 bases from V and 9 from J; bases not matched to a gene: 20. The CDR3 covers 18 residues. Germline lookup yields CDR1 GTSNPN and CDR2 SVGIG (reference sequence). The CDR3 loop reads CAWSVRFGLVYLAGEQFF. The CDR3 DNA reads TGTGCCTGGAGTGTACGATTTGGACTAGTCTATTTAGCGGGTGAGCAGTTCTTC.

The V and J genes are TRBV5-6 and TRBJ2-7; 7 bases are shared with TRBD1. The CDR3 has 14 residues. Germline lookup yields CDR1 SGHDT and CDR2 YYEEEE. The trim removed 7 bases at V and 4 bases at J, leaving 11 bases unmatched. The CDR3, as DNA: TGTGCCAGCTGTAACAGGGGTCCTATATACGAGCAGTACTTC. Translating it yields CASCNRGPIYEQYF.

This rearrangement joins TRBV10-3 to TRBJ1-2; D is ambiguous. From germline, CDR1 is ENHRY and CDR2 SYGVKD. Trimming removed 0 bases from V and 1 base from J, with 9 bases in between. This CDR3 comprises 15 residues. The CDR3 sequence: CAISESNRHNYGYTF. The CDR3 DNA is TGTGCCATCAGTGAGTCGAATCGGCATAACTATGGCTACACCTTC.

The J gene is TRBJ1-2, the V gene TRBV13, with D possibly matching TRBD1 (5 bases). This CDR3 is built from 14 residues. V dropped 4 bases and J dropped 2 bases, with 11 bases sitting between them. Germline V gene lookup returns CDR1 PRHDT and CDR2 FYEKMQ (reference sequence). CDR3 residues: CASSSPGRNYGYTF. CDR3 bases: TGTGCCAGCAGCTCCCCGGGACGGAACTATGGCTACACCTTC.

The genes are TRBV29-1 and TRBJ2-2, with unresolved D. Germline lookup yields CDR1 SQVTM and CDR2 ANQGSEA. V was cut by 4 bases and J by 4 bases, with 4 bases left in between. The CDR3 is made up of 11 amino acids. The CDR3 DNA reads TGCAGCGTTGTCTCCACCGGGGAGCTGTTTTTT. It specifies CSVVSTGELFF.

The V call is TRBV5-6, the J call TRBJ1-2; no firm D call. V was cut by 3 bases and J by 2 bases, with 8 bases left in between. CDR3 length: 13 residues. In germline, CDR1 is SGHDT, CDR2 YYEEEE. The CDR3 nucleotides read TGTGCCAGCAGCTCCACAGAGAACTATGGCTACACCTTC. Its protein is CASSSTENYGYTF.

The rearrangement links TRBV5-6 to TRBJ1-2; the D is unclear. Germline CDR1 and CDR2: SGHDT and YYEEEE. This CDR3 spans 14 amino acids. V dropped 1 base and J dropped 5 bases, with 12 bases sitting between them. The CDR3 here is CASSLLGPVYGYTF. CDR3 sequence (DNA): TGTGCCAGCAGCTTGCTGGGTCCCGTATATGGCTACACCTTC.

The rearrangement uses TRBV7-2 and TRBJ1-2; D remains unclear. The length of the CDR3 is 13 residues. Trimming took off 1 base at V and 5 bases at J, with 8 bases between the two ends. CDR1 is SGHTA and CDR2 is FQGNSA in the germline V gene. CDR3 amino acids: CASSLGAAYGYTF. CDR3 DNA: TGTGCCAGCAGCTTAGGGGCAGCGTATGGCTACACCTTC.

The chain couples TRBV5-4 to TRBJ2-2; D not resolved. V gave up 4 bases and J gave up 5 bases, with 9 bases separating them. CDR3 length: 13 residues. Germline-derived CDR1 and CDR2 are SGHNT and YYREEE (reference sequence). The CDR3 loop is CASSDGLTGELFF. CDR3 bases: TGTGCCAGCAGCGACGGCCTTACCGGGGAGCTGTTTTTT.

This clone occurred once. The CDR3 region is CASSLFDTDTQYF. Written as DNA, the CDR3 is TGTGCCAGCAGTTTATTTGACACAGATACGCAGTATTTT. V gene TRBV27 combines with J gene TRBJ2-3, with unresolved D. Germline V lookup: CDR1 MNHEY, CDR2 SMNVEV (reference sequence). V lost 1 base and J 2 bases, leaving 4 bases between the germline ends. The CDR3 loop spans 13 amino acids.

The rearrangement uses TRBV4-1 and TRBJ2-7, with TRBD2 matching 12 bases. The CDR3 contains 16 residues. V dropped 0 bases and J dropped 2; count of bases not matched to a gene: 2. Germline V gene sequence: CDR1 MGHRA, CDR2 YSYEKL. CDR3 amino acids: CASSQDASGGAYEQYF. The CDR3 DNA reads TGCGCCAGCAGCCAAGACGCTAGCGGGGGGGCCTACGAGCAGTACTTC.

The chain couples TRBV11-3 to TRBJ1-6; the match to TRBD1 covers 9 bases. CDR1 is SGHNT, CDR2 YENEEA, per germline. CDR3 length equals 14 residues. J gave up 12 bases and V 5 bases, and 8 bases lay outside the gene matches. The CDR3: CASSRGQGRGPLHF. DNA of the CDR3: TGTGCCAGCAGCCGAGGACAGGGGAGGGGACCCCTCCACTTT.

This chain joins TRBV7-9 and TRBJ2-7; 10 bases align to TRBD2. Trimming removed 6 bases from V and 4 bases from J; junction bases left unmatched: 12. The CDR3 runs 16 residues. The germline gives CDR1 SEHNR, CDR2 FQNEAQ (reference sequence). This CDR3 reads CASSLRSSGGVYEQYF. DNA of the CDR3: TGTGCCAGCAGTCTAAGGTCGAGCGGGGGGGTGTACGAGCAGTACTTC.

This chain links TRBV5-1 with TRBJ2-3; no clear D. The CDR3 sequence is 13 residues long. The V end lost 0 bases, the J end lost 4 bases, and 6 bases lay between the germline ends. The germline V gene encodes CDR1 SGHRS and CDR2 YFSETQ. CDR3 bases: TGCGCCAGCAGCTTGGAAGTTCCAGATACGCAGTATTTT. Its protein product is CASSLEVPDTQYF.

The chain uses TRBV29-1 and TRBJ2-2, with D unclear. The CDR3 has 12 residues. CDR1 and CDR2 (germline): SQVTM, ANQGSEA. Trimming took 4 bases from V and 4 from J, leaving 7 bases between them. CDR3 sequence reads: CSVASATGELFF. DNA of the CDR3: TGCAGCGTTGCGTCAGCCACCGGGGAGCTGTTTTTT.

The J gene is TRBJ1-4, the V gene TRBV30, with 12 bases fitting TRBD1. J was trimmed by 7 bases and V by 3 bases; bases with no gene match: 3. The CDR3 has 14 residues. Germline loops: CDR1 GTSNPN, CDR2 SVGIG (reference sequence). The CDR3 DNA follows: TGTGCCTGGAGCTGGGACAGGGGGCGTGAAAAACTGTTTTTT. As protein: CAWSWDRGREKLFF.

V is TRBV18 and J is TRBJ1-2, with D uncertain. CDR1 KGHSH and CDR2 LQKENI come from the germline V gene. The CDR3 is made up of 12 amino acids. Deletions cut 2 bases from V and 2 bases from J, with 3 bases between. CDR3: CASSPVNYGYTF. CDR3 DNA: TGTGCCAGCTCACCAGTAAACTATGGCTACACCTTC.

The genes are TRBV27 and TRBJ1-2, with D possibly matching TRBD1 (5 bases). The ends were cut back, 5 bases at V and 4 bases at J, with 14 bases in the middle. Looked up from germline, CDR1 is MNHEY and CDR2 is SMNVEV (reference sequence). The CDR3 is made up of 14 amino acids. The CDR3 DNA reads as TGTGCCAGCAGTGCCCAGGGCTGGGGCTATGGCTACACCTTC. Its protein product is CASSAQGWGYGYTF.

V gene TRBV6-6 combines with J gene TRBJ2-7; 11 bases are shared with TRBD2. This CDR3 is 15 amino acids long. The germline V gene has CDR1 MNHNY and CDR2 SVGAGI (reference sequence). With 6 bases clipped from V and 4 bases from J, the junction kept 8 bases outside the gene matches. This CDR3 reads CASSPTSGEKYEQYF. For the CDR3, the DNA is TGTGCCAGCAGCCCGACTAGCGGGGAGAAATACGAGCAGTACTTC.

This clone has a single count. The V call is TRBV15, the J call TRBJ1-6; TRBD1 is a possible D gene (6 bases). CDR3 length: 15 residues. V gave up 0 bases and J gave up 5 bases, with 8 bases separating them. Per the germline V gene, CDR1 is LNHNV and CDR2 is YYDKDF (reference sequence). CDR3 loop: CATSRDGTHNSPLHF. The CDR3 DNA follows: TGTGCCACCAGCAGAGATGGGACACATAATTCACCCCTCCACTTT.

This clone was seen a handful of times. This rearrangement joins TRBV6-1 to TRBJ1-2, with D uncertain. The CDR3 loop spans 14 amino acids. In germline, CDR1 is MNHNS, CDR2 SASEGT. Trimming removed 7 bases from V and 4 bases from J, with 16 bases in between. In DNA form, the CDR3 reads TGTGCCAGCAAAGTGTCCAGGATTTTCTATGGCTACACCTTC. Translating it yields CASKVSRIFYGYTF.

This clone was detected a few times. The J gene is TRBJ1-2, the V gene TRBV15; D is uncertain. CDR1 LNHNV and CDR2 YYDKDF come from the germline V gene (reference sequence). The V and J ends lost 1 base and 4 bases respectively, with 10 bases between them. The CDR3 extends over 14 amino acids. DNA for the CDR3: TGTGCCACCAGCAGAGTTTTCCTGGGCTATGGCTACACCTTC. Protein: CATSRVFLGYGYTF.

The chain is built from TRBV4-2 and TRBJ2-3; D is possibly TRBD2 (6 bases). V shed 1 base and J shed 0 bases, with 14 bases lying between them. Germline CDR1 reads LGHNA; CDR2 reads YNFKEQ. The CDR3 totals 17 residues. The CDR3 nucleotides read TGTGCCAGCAGCCAAGGGACACTAGCAGTTAGCACAGATACGCAGTATTTT. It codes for CASSQGTLAVSTDTQYF.

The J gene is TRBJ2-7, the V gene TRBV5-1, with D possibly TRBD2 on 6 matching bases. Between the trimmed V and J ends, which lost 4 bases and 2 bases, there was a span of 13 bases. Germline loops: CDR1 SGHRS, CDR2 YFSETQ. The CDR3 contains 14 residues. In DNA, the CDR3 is TGCGCCAGCAGCCCGCGGGACCCTACCTACGAGCAGTACTTC. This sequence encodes CASSPRDPTYEQYF.

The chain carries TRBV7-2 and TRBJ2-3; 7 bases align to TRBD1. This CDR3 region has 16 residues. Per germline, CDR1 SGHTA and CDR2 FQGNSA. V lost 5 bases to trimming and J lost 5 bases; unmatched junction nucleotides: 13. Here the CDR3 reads CASSLVTGKLGDTQYF. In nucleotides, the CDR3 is TGTGCCAGCAGCCTCGTGACAGGGAAGTTGGGAGATACGCAGTATTTT. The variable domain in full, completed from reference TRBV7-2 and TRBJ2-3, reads GAGVSQSPSNKVTEKGKDVELRCDPISGHTALYWYRQSLGQGLEFLIYFQGNSAPDKSGLPSDRFSAERTGGSVSTLTIQRTQQEDSAVYLCASSLVTGKLGDTQYFGPGTRLTVL.

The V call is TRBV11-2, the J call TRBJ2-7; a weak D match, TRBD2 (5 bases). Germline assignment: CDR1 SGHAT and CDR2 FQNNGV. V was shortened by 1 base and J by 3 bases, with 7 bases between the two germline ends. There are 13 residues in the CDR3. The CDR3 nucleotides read TGTGCCAGCAGCTTAGGACTATACTACGAGCAGTACTTC. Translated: CASSLGLYYEQYF.

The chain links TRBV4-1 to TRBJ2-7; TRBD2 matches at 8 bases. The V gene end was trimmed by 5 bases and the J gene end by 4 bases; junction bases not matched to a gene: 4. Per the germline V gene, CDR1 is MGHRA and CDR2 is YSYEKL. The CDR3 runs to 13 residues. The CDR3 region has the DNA TGCGCCAGCAGCTCAAGCGGGAGATACGAGCAGTACTTC. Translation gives CASSSSGRYEQYF.